These T cell receptor beta chains were read from a single sample in a study of shared clonotypes between healthy human individuals. Clones were sequenced by immunoSEQ multiplex PCR, and TCRdb holds only the in-frame ones, with some missing. Of 2 million to 2.5 million clones listed, over 85% are singletons. Sequenced input: naive CD4+ T cells sorted from blood. The receptor set was obtained from a man aged 18-30 years in good health. The CDR3 runs from the conserved cysteine through the conserved F or W. D genes are given only for firm matches. Part of the rows lack a size; the others show once, few, many or a class for expanded clones.

CDR3 protein: CASTQTPGQSYEQYF
CDR3 DNA: TGCGCCAGCACCCAAACCCCGGGACAGTCCTACGAGCAGTACTTC
clone size: .
V gene: TRBV5-1
J gene: TRBJ2-7
D gene: TRBD1

CDR3 protein: CSASRGTEAFF
CDR3 DNA: TGCAGTGCTAGCAGGGGGACTGAAGCTTTCTTT
clone size: .
V gene: TRBV20-1
J gene: TRBJ1-1
D gene: TRBD1

CDR3 protein: CASSYFGAGGGYTF
CDR3 DNA: TGTGCCAGCAGTTACTTTGGGGCAGGAGGTGGCTACACCTTC
clone size: .
V gene: TRBV6-5
J gene: TRBJ1-2
D gene: .

CDR3 protein: CASSLQVGNTGGLFF
CDR3 DNA: TGCGCCAGCAGCTTACAGGTGGGGAACACCGGGGGGCTGTTTTTT
clone size: .
V gene: TRBV5-1
J gene: TRBJ2-2
D gene: .

CDR3 protein: CASSPGGSNTEAFF
CDR3 DNA: TGTGCCAGCAGCCCCGGAGGGAGTAACACTGAAGCTTTCTTT
clone size: .
V gene: TRBV9
J gene: TRBJ1-1
D gene: .

CDR3 protein: CASTDRSGMNTEAFF
CDR3 DNA: TGTGCCAGCACCGACAGATCGGGTATGAACACTGAAGCTTTCTTT
clone size: .
V gene: TRBV6-1
J gene: TRBJ1-1
D gene: .

CDR3 protein: CASSTSPGGHNEQFF
CDR3 DNA: TGTGCCAGCAGCACCTCGCCCGGGGGCCACAATGAGCAGTTCTTC
clone size: .
V gene: TRBV11-2
J gene: TRBJ2-1
D gene: .

CDR3 protein: CSARAFSRPFF
CDR3 DNA: TGCAGTGCTAGAGCGTTTTCCCGGCCTTTCTTT
clone size: .
V gene: TRBV20-1
J gene: TRBJ1-1
D gene: .

CDR3 protein: CASSLGTLNAKNIQYF
CDR3 DNA: TGTGCCAGCAGTTTAGGAACACTCAACGCCAAAAACATTCAGTACTTC
clone size: .
V gene: TRBV28
J gene: TRBJ2-4
D gene: .

CDR3 protein: CASSYTDRGSGYGYTF
CDR3 DNA: TGTGCCAGCAGTTACACCGACAGGGGGAGTGGGTATGGCTACACCTTC
clone size: .
V gene: TRBV6-5
J gene: TRBJ1-2
D gene: TRBD1

CDR3 protein: CASSVVSGILSGTGELFF
CDR3 DNA: TGTGCCAGCAGCGTAGTGTCTGGGATCTTATCGGGCACCGGGGAGCTGTTTTTT
clone size: .
V gene: TRBV9
J gene: TRBJ2-2
D gene: .

CDR3 protein: CASSLPTSDTDTQYF
CDR3 DNA: TGTGCCAGCAGCTTACCGACTAGCGACACAGATACGCAGTATTTT
clone size: .
V gene: TRBV5-6
J gene: TRBJ2-3
D gene: TRBD2

CDR3 protein: CASSSRTGNTIYF
CDR3 DNA: TGTGCCAGCAGCTCTCGCACTGGAAACACCATATATTTT
clone size: .
V gene: TRBV7-9
J gene: TRBJ1-3
D gene: .

CDR3 protein: CASSLLQATYEQYF
CDR3 DNA: TGCGCCAGCAGCTTGTTACAGGCAACCTACGAGCAGTACTTC
clone size: .
V gene: TRBV5-1
J gene: TRBJ2-7
D gene: .

CDR3 protein: CASSLEGAYGYTF
CDR3 DNA: TGTGCCAGCAGTTTAGAGGGAGCCTATGGCTACACCTTC
clone size: .
V gene: TRBV27
J gene: TRBJ1-2
D gene: .

CDR3 protein: CASSLDGAGSDEQYF
CDR3 DNA: TGCGCCAGCAGCTTGGATGGGGCTGGGTCGGACGAGCAGTACTTC
clone size: .
V gene: TRBV5-1
J gene: TRBJ2-7
D gene: .

CDR3 protein: CASSPGVLANQPQHF
CDR3 DNA: TGTGCCAGCTCACCTGGGGTCCTCGCAAATCAGCCCCAGCATTTT
clone size: .
V gene: TRBV18
J gene: TRBJ1-5
D gene: .

CDR3 protein: CASRPGWADTQYF
CDR3 DNA: TGTGCCAGCAGGCCCGGTTGGGCAGATACGCAGTATTTT
clone size: .
V gene: TRBV6-5
J gene: TRBJ2-3
D gene: .

CDR3 protein: CASSRDRGYNEQFF
CDR3 DNA: TGCGCCAGCAGCCGGGACAGGGGGTACAATGAGCAGTTCTTC
clone size: .
V gene: TRBV5-1
J gene: TRBJ2-1
D gene: TRBD1

CDR3 protein: CASSLGGGANYGYTF
CDR3 DNA: TGTGCCAGCAGCTTAGGAGGGGGGGCCAACTATGGCTACACCTTC
clone size: .
V gene: TRBV11-2
J gene: TRBJ1-2
D gene: .

CDR3 protein: CASSQQGTNYGYTF
CDR3 DNA: TGCGCCAGCAGCCAACAGGGTACTAACTATGGCTACACCTTC
clone size: .
V gene: TRBV4-1
J gene: TRBJ1-2
D gene: .

CDR3 protein: CAWSFKLNTEAFF
CDR3 DNA: TGTGCCTGGAGTTTTAAGTTGAACACTGAAGCTTTCTTT
clone size: .
V gene: TRBV30
J gene: TRBJ1-1
D gene: .

CDR3 protein: CASSENGAGAAYEQYF
CDR3 DNA: TGTGCCAGCAGTGAAAATGGAGCGGGAGCCGCCTACGAGCAGTACTTC
clone size: .
V gene: TRBV2
J gene: TRBJ2-7
D gene: TRBD2

CDR3 protein: CASSSGRVGKGEQYF
CDR3 DNA: TGTGCCAGCAGTAGCGGGAGAGTGGGTAAGGGCGAGCAGTACTTC
clone size: .
V gene: TRBV25-1
J gene: TRBJ2-7
D gene: TRBD2

CDR3 protein: CASSLTGFEQYF
CDR3 DNA: TGTGCCAGCAGCTTAACCGGGTTCGAGCAGTACTTC
clone size: .
V gene: TRBV7-9
J gene: TRBJ2-7
D gene: .

CDR3 protein: CAWARDRNQPQHF
CDR3 DNA: TGTGCCTGGGCCCGGGACAGGAATCAGCCCCAGCATTTT
clone size: few
V gene: TRBV30
J gene: TRBJ1-5
D gene: TRBD1

CDR3 protein: CASRQRGTEEQYF
CDR3 DNA: TGTGCCAGTAGACAAAGGGGGACGGAAGAGCAGTACTTC
clone size: .
V gene: TRBV19
J gene: TRBJ2-7
D gene: .

CDR3 protein: CASSVYRSPSTGELFF
CDR3 DNA: TGTGCCAGCAGCGTTTACCGCAGCCCTTCCACCGGGGAGCTGTTTTTT
clone size: .
V gene: TRBV9
J gene: TRBJ2-2
D gene: .

CDR3 protein: CASCPGTGANSPLHF
CDR3 DNA: TGTGCCAGTTGCCCCGGGACAGGGGCAAATTCACCCCTCCACTTT
clone size: .
V gene: TRBV19
J gene: TRBJ1-6
D gene: TRBD1

CDR3 protein: CASSFSGALHTGELFF
CDR3 DNA: TGCGCCAGCAGCTTTTCAGGGGCCCTTCACACCGGGGAGCTGTTTTTT
clone size: .
V gene: TRBV5-1
J gene: TRBJ2-2
D gene: .

CDR3 protein: CASSFRGLAYEQYF
CDR3 DNA: TGTGCCAGCAGTTTCCGGGGGTTGGCCTACGAGCAGTACTTC
clone size: .
V gene: TRBV27
J gene: TRBJ2-7
D gene: .

CDR3 protein: CASVTDTEAFF
CDR3 DNA: TGTGCAAGTGTTACGGACACTGAAGCTTTCTTT
clone size: .
V gene: TRBV12-2
J gene: TRBJ1-1
D gene: .

CDR3 protein: CASSSPDREADTQYF
CDR3 DNA: TGTGCCAGCAGCTCCCCTGACAGGGAGGCAGATACGCAGTATTTT
clone size: .
V gene: TRBV7-6
J gene: TRBJ2-3
D gene: .

CDR3 protein: CAVTVTIGTEAFF
CDR3 DNA: TGTGCCGTCACGGTGACCATCGGGACTGAAGCTTTCTTT
clone size: .
V gene: TRBV19
J gene: TRBJ1-1
D gene: .

CDR3 protein: CAITGGEGGTEAFF
CDR3 DNA: TGTGCCATCACCGGGGGAGAGGGAGGCACTGAAGCTTTCTTT
clone size: once
V gene: TRBV10-3
J gene: TRBJ1-1
D gene: .

CDR3 protein: CASSPLTSTPGELFF
CDR3 DNA: TGTGCCAGCAGCCCGCTGACTAGCACGCCCGGGGAGCTGTTTTTT
clone size: .
V gene: TRBV9
J gene: TRBJ2-2
D gene: TRBD2

CDR3 protein: CASRLDPAGEAFF
CDR3 DNA: TGTGCCAGCAGGCTTGACCCGGCGGGTGAAGCTTTCTTT
clone size: .
V gene: TRBV2
J gene: TRBJ1-1
D gene: .

CDR3 protein: CASSVNQIQYF
CDR3 DNA: TGTGCCAGCAGCGTCAATCAGATTCAGTACTTC
clone size: many
V gene: TRBV7-8
J gene: TRBJ2-4
D gene: .

CDR3 protein: CASSNFGNEQFF
CDR3 DNA: .
clone size: .
V gene: TRBV7-2
J gene: TRBJ2-1
D gene: .

CDR3 protein: CASSSLHRGYEQYF
CDR3 DNA: TGCGCCAGCAGCTCCCTTCACAGGGGTTACGAGCAGTACTTC
clone size: .
V gene: TRBV5-1
J gene: TRBJ2-7
D gene: TRBD1

CDR3 protein: CASSREPGPNNSPLHF
CDR3 DNA: TGCGCCAGCAGCCGAGAACCGGGACCTAATAATTCACCCCTCCACTTT
clone size: once
V gene: TRBV4-1
J gene: TRBJ1-6
D gene: .

CDR3 protein: CASSPGQGAYEQYF
CDR3 DNA: TGTGCCAGCAGCCCTGGACAGGGGGCGTACGAGCAGTACTTC
clone size: few
V gene: TRBV7-2
J gene: TRBJ2-7
D gene: TRBD1

CDR3 protein: CASSLSGAPNEKLFF
CDR3 DNA: TGTGCCAGCAGCTTAAGTGGTGCCCCTAATGAAAAACTGTTTTTT
clone size: .
V gene: TRBV7-2
J gene: TRBJ1-4
D gene: .

CDR3 protein: CASSLDSRGQETQYF
CDR3 DNA: TGTGCCAGCAGCTTGGACAGCCGGGGGCAAGAGACCCAGTACTTC
clone size: .
V gene: TRBV5-4
J gene: TRBJ2-5
D gene: .

CDR3 protein: CASSQGAGKAKNIQYF
CDR3 DNA: TGTGCCAGCAGCCAAGGAGCAGGGAAGGCCAAAAACATTCAGTACTTC
clone size: .
V gene: TRBV14
J gene: TRBJ2-4
D gene: .

CDR3 protein: CASSLAGLAKNIQYF
CDR3 DNA: TGTGCCAGCAGCCTAGCGGGGCTTGCCAAAAACATTCAGTACTTC
clone size: .
V gene: TRBV7-8
J gene: TRBJ2-4
D gene: TRBD2

CDR3 protein: CASSPGQGGPNYGYTF
CDR3 DNA: TGTGCCAGCAGCCCGGGACAGGGAGGGCCTAACTATGGCTACACCTTC
clone size: .
V gene: TRBV7-2
J gene: TRBJ1-2
D gene: TRBD1

CDR3 protein: CASSLLAQETQYF
CDR3 DNA: TGTGCCAGCAGCCTACTAGCACAAGAGACCCAGTACTTC
clone size: .
V gene: TRBV7-2
J gene: TRBJ2-5
D gene: .

CDR3 protein: CASSLVYGTENTGELFF
CDR3 DNA: TGTGCCAGCAGCTTGGTATACGGGACAGAGAACACCGGGGAGCTGTTTTTT
clone size: .
V gene: TRBV5-8
J gene: TRBJ2-2
D gene: TRBD1

CDR3 protein: CAISASGGSYEQYF
CDR3 DNA: TGTGCCATCAGTGCGAGCGGGGGGTCCTACGAGCAGTACTTC
clone size: .
V gene: TRBV10-3
J gene: TRBJ2-7
D gene: TRBD2

CDR3 protein: CASSSSGLTFNYGYTF
CDR3 DNA: TGTGCCAGCAGTTCATCCGGGCTCACCTTCAACTATGGCTACACCTTC
clone size: once
V gene: TRBV6-6
J gene: TRBJ1-2
D gene: .

CDR3 protein: CASSYRADEAFF
CDR3 DNA: TGTGCCAGCAGTTATAGGGCGGATGAAGCTTTCTTT
clone size: .
V gene: TRBV28
J gene: TRBJ1-1
D gene: .

CDR3 protein: CASSSTSGSYNEQFF
CDR3 DNA: TGTGCCAGCAGCTCGACTAGCGGGAGTTACAATGAGCAGTTCTTC
clone size: .
V gene: TRBV7-6
J gene: TRBJ2-1
D gene: TRBD2

CDR3 protein: CAWSPGQTSYGYTF
CDR3 DNA: TGTGCCTGGAGCCCGGGACAAACGAGCTATGGCTACACCTTC
clone size: .
V gene: TRBV30
J gene: TRBJ1-2
D gene: .

CDR3 protein: CASSLSQGQFSYEQYF
CDR3 DNA: TGTGCCAGCAGCTTATCACAGGGGCAGTTCTCCTACGAGCAGTACTTC
clone size: .
V gene: TRBV5-4
J gene: TRBJ2-7
D gene: TRBD1